Below, 3 T cell receptor beta chains from the same sample are listed, as sequenced in a study of identical twins. Using its own MiXCR run on the 5' RACE reads, TCRdb lists one record per CDR3 protein. The sample contains 1,800,000 or so distinct CDR3 sequences, roughly 35% of which appear only once. Sequencing was performed on cord blood. These receptors were collected from a newborn girl in good health.

V is TRBV7-2 and J is TRBJ2-5; tentative D call: TRBD2 (6 bases). The V and J ends lost 2 bases and 2 bases respectively, with 15 bases between them. Germline CDR1 SGHTA, CDR2 FQGNSA. This CDR3 region has 16 residues. The CDR3 sequence is CASSLTLAMVQETQYF. The CDR3 DNA reads TGTGCCAGCAGCTTAACCCTAGCGATGGTTCAAGAGACCCAGTACTTC.

This clonotype came up a few times. This chain uses TRBV3-1 with TRBJ2-4; D is possibly TRBD1 or TRBD2 (5 bases each). The DNA matches TRBJ2-7 better at its end, which makes the J call doubtful. CDR3 length: 14 amino acids. Germline V CDR1 and CDR2: LGHDT, YNNKEL (reference sequence). For the CDR3, the DNA is TGTGCCAGCAGCTCAGCGGCAGGGTCCTACGAGCAGTACTTC. Translating gives CASSSAAGSYEQYF.

With regard to this clonotype: An end of the junction does not agree with germline; a read error may underlie this. The V call is TRBV20-1, the J call TRBJ2-7; 9 bases map to TRBD2. Looked up from germline, CDR1 is DFQATT and CDR2 is SNEGSKA (reference sequence). The CDR3 has 13 amino acids. CDR3 DNA sequence: TGCAGTGCTACCTCTAGCGGGACCTGCGAGCAGTGCTTC. Translation gives CSATSSGTCEQCF.